This TCR beta chain is from a study of CXCR3-negative and CXCR3-positive naive CD8 T cells. Within the CD8+ T cell compartment, naive cells were CD45RO-CCR7+CD27+CD95-. Comment on this clonotype: The antigen is undetermined.

Researchers prepared the TRB cDNA libraries using 5' RACE with UMI labels. TCRdb reprocessed the 5' RACE reads and keeps a single row for each CDR3 protein, giving no DNA. The ten most abundant clones cover about 0.49% of a sample with some 60,000 distinct CDR3 sequences. The CDR3 is 14 amino acids. In germline, CDR1 is SEHNR, CDR2 FQNEAQ (reference sequence). Findings and caveats of the study: Both naive subsets, CXCR3-negative and CXCR3-positive, displayed similar TRBV-TRBJ usage, unlike memory cells. Cryopreserved cells partially lost CXCR3 expression, and fresh PBMCs were used in most assays. In CXCR3-positive naive cells, the TRB CDR3s were more hydrophobic than in CXCR3-negative naive cells. High diversity, comparable across both naive subsets, contrasted with much lower diversity in memory CD8+ cells.

The sequenced sample was naive CXCR3+ CD8+ T cells from blood. The sample's subset: CD45RO-CCR7+CD27+CD95- naive CD8+ T cells expressing CXCR3 (TNR3+). V is TRBV7-9 and J is TRBJ2-7. This receptor was obtained from a human donor in good health. Some clones in this sample may be carry-over from other donors' samples. The CDR3 loop is CASSPYGEFYEQYF.